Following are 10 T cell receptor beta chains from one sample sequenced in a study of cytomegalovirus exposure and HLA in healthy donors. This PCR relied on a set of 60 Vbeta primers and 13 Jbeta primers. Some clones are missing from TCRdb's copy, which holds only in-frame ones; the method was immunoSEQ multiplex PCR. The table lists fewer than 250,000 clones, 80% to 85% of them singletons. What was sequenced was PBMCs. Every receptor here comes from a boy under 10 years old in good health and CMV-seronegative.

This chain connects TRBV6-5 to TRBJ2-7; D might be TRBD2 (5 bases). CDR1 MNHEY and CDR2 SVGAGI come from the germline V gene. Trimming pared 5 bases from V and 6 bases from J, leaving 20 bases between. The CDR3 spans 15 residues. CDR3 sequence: CASSLSGERPVEQYF. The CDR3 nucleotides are TGTGCCAGCAGTCTTTCCGGGGAAAGGCCTGTCGAGCAGTACTTC.

CDR3 loop: CASSLAGGTYNEQFF. CDR3 DNA sequence: TGTGCCAGCAGCTTGGCGGGAGGGACATACAATGAGCAGTTCTTC. V is TRBV11-2 and J is TRBJ2-1; 9 positions match TRBD2. The V segment lost 3 bases and the J segment 4 bases; nucleotides outside the gene matches: 4. CDR3 length equals 15 residues. Germline-derived CDR1 and CDR2 are SGHAT and FQNNGV.

The CDR3 bases are TGTGCCATCAGCGGACAGGGTAGATGGGAGACCCAGTACTTC. Translating it yields CAISGQGRWETQYF. The chain recombines TRBV10-3 with TRBJ2-5; 8 bases are a match to TRBD1. CDR3 size: 14 residues. V gave up 6 bases and J gave up 5 bases; unmatched junction bases: 8. Germline CDR1 reads ENHRY; CDR2 reads SYGVKD.

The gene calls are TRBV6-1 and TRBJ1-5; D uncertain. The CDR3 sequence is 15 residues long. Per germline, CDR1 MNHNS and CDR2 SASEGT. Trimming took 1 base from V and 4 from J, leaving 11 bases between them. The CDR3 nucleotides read TGTGCCAGCAGTGAAGGTCGCGGAGGGAATCAGCCCCAGCATTTT. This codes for CASSEGRGGNQPQHF.

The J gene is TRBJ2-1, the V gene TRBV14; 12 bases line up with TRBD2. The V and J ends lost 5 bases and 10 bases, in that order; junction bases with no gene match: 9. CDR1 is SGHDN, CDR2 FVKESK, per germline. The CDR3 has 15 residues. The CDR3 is CASSFRLAGENEQFF. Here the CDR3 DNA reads TGTGCCAGCAGCTTTCGACTAGCGGGAGAGAACGAGCAGTTCTTC. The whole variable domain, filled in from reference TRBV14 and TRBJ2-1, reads EAGVTQFPSHSVIEKGQTVTLRCDPISGHDNLYWYRRVMGKEIKFLLHFVKESKQDESGMPNNRFLAERTGGTYSTLKVQPAELEDSGVYFCASSFRLAGENEQFFGPGTRLTVL.

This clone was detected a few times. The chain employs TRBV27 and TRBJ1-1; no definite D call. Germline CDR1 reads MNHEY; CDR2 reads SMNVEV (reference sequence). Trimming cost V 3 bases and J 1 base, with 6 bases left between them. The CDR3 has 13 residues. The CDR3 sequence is CASSFQENTEAFF. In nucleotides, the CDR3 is TGTGCCAGCAGTTTCCAGGAGAACACTGAAGCTTTCTTT.

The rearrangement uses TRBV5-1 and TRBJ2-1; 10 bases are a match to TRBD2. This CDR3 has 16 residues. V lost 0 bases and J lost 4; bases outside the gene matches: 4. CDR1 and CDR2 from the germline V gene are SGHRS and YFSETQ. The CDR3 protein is CASSLEGTSAYNEQFF. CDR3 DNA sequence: TGCGCCAGCAGCTTGGAAGGGACTAGCGCTTACAATGAGCAGTTCTTC. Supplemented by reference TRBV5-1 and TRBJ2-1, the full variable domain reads KAGVTQTPRYLIKTRGQQVTLSCSPISGHRSVSWYQQTPGQGLQFLFEYFSETQRNKGNFPGRFSGRQFSNSRSEMNVSTLELGDSALYLCASSLEGTSAYNEQFFGPGTRLTVL.

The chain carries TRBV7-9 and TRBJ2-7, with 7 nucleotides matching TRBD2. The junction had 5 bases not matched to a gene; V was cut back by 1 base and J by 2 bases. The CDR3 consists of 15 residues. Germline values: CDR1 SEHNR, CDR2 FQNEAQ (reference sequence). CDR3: CASSLVRGVAYEQYF. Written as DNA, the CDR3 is TGTGCCAGCAGCTTAGTTCGGGGGGTCGCCTACGAGCAGTACTTC.

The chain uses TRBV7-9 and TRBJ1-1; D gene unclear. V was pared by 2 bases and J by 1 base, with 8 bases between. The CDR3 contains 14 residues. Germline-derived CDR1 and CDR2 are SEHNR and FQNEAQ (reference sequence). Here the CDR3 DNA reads TGTGCCAGCAGCTTATACAGCTCGAACACTGAAGCTTTCTTT. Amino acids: CASSLYSSNTEAFF.

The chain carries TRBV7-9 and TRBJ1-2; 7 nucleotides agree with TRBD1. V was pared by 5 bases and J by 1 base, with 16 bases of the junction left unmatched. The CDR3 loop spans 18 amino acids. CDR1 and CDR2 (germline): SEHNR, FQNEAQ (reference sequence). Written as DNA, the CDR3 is TGTGCCAGCAGCCTATCCGTCCAGCGAGGGGGCATTAACTATGGCTACACCTTC. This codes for CASSLSVQRGGINYGYTF.